Presented here are 27 T cell receptor beta chains from one specimen sequenced in a study of immune evolution from preneoplasia to lung adenocarcinoma. Measured with immunoSEQ multiplex PCR; TCRdb has only the in-frame clones, and not every one. Of 10,000 or so clones listed, roughly 80% were seen once; the top ten hold roughly 9%. The sample consisted of FFPE minimally invasive lung adenocarcinoma tissue. Every receptor here comes from a donor older than 65 with lung adenocarcinoma.

This rearrangement joins TRBV29-1 to TRBJ2-7; 8 bases match TRBD2. V trimming: 6 bases; J trimming: 0 bases; junction bases outside the gene matches: 4. There are 13 residues in the CDR3. The germline CDR1 and CDR2 sequences are SQVTM and ANQGSEA. The CDR3 DNA follows: TGCAGCGTCGTAGCGGGAAGCTCCTACGAGCAGTACTTC. This sequence encodes CSVVAGSSYEQYF.

The J gene is TRBJ1-2, the V gene TRBV30; D is ambiguous. Trimming stripped 2 bases from V and 2 bases from J, with 9 bases between. The CDR3 is 13 residues long. Germline V gene lookup returns CDR1 GTSNPN and CDR2 SVGIG (reference sequence). The CDR3 region has the DNA TGTGCCTGGAGTCCCCTAGGAAACTATGGCTACACCTTC. It codes for CAWSPLGNYGYTF.

This chain links TRBV9 with TRBJ2-1; 12 bases fit TRBD2. Germline CDR1 SGDLS, CDR2 YYNGEE. This CDR3 is built from 16 residues. The junction had 5 bases not matched to a gene; V was cut back by 0 bases and J by 7 bases. The CDR3 loop reads CASSVVLAGGPNEQFF. CDR3 nucleotides: TGTGCCAGCAGCGTAGTGCTAGCGGGAGGGCCGAATGAGCAGTTCTTC.

The V and J genes are TRBV28 and TRBJ2-4, with D tentatively TRBD1 or TRBD2 (6 bases each). The length of the CDR3 is 15 residues. The V and J ends lost 4 bases and 7 bases respectively, with 17 bases between them. The germline CDR1 and CDR2 sequences are MDHEN and SYDVKM. The CDR3: CASSSHGGTTNIQYF. Written as DNA, the CDR3 is TGTGCCAGCAGTTCCCACGGGGGCACCACTAACATTCAGTACTTC.

The chain recombines TRBV5-1 with TRBJ2-7; TRBD2 agrees at 8 bases. The germline V gene encodes CDR1 SGHRS and CDR2 YFSETQ. The V segment lost 2 bases and the J segment 6 bases; nucleotides outside the gene matches: 10. The CDR3 has 15 amino acids. The CDR3 DNA is TGCGCCAGCAGCTTAAATGGAGCGGGGGTTGGCGAGCAGTACTTC. Translated: CASSLNGAGVGEQYF.

The genes are TRBV30 and TRBJ2-5; no clear D. Germline V CDR1 and CDR2: GTSNPN, SVGIG (reference sequence). Trimming stripped 0 bases from V and 5 bases from J, with 7 bases between. This CDR3 comprises 12 residues. CDR3 loop: CAWSVKGETQYF. The CDR3 region has the DNA TGTGCCTGGAGTGTTAAAGGGGAGACCCAGTACTTC.

This clone showed up just once. The V call is TRBV28, the J call TRBJ2-6; no clear D gene. From germline, CDR1 is MDHEN and CDR2 SYDVKM. The length of the CDR3 is 15 residues. V lost 7 bases to trimming and J lost 0 bases, with 10 bases between them. DNA for the CDR3: TGTGCCAGCAACCCCGGTAGCTCTGGGGCCAACGTCCTGACTTTC. The encoded protein is CASNPGSSGANVLTF.

CDR3 nucleotides: TGTGCCAGCAGTACAGGGGCCACCGGGGAGCTGTTTTTT. It encodes CASSTGATGELFF. This chain links TRBV6-1 with TRBJ2-2, with TRBD1 matching 7 bases. This CDR3 has 13 residues. The junction had 1 base not matched to a gene; V was cut back by 5 bases and J by 4 bases. Germline V gene sequence: CDR1 MNHNS, CDR2 SASEGT.

The chain couples TRBV19 to TRBJ1-5, with 8 bases identical to TRBD1. CDR1 is LNHDA and CDR2 is SQIVND in the germline V gene (reference sequence). The CDR3 contains 16 residues. V was pared by 5 bases and J by 7 bases, with 13 bases of the junction left unmatched. The CDR3 nucleotides read TGTGCCAGTAGTGCAATTCAACAGGGGGGGCAGCAGCCCCAGCATTTT. Translation: CASSAIQQGGQQPQHF.

The J gene is TRBJ2-3, the V gene TRBV7-9, with 7 bases lining up with TRBD2. The CDR3 extends over 15 amino acids. Germline V lookup: CDR1 SEHNR, CDR2 FQNEAQ (reference sequence). V gave up 1 base and J gave up 4 bases; unmatched junction bases: 5. The CDR3 protein is CASSLEGGSADTQYF. As DNA, the CDR3 is TGTGCCAGCAGCTTAGAAGGCGGGAGCGCAGATACGCAGTATTTT. The whole variable domain, filled in from reference TRBV7-9 and TRBJ2-3, reads DTGVSQNPRHKITKRGQNVTFRCDPISEHNRLYWYRQTLGQGPEFLTYFQNEAQLEKSRLLSDRFSAERPKGSFSTLEIQRTEQGDSAMYLCASSLEGGSADTQYFGPGTRLTVL.

The V call is TRBV5-6, the J call TRBJ1-2, with D unresolved. This CDR3 is built from 14 residues. Germline V gives CDR1 SGHDT, CDR2 YYEEEE. V was shortened by 1 base and J by 7 bases, with 14 bases between the two germline ends. CDR3 protein: CASSLLPGSVGYTF. CDR3 nucleotide sequence: TGTGCCAGCAGCTTGCTTCCGGGTTCGGTTGGCTACACCTTC.

The gene calls are TRBV9 and TRBJ1-1, with a tentative D call TRBD1 (5 bases). Trimming took off 4 bases at V and 10 bases at J, with 23 bases between the two ends. The CDR3 runs 15 residues. In germline, CDR1 is SGDLS, CDR2 YYNGEE. CDR3 DNA: TGTGCCAGCAGCCCCGGGTCAGGGAGGACGGTGGGAGCTTTCTTT. It encodes CASSPGSGRTVGAFF.

The J gene is TRBJ1-5, the V gene TRBV5-5; unclear D gene. Trimming removed 4 bases from V and 4 bases from J, with 12 bases in between. The CDR3 consists of 14 residues. Germline CDR1 reads SGHKS; CDR2 reads YYEKEE (reference sequence). CDR3 loop: CASSPASGNQPQHF. The CDR3 DNA reads TGTGCCAGCAGCCCAGCCTCGGGGAATCAGCCCCAGCATTTT.

The CDR3 sequence is CASSERTATNTGELFF. DNA for the CDR3: TGTGCCAGCAGTGAACGGACGGCGACGAACACCGGGGAGCTGTTTTTT. V is TRBV25-1 and J is TRBJ2-2; D gene ambiguous. CDR3 length equals 16 residues. Deletions cut 2 bases from V and 0 bases from J, with 10 bases between. CDR1 is MGHDK and CDR2 is SYGVNS in the germline V gene.

The sample holds a few counts of this clone. The chain recombines TRBV19 with TRBJ1-5; a possible D gene is TRBD1 (6 bases). The length of the CDR3 is 15 residues. The V end was cut by 3 bases, the J end by 6 bases, with 15 bases between. Germline CDR1 and CDR2: LNHDA and SQIVND (reference sequence). CDR3 in amino acids: CASSIETGLAQPQHF. CDR3 sequence (DNA): TGTGCCAGTAGTATCGAGACAGGCCTCGCTCAGCCCCAGCATTTT.

This clone was counted once. The chain couples TRBV4-2 to TRBJ2-1; D perhaps matches TRBD1 (6 bases). This CDR3 region has 14 residues. Germline assignment: CDR1 LGHNA and CDR2 YNFKEQ. V lost 0 bases, J lost 9 bases, and 12 bases lay in between. The CDR3 nucleotides read TGTGCCAGCAGCCAAGACCAGGGGTGGGGTGAGCAGTTCTTC. Protein product: CASSQDQGWGEQFF.

This chain joins TRBV28 and TRBJ1-5; D is perhaps TRBD1 (6 bases). V lost 2 bases and J 0 bases, leaving 8 bases between the germline ends. Germline V lookup: CDR1 MDHEN, CDR2 SYDVKM. The CDR3 extends over 15 amino acids. CDR3 loop: CASSLGDISNQPQHF. DNA for the CDR3: TGTGCCAGCAGTTTAGGGGACATTAGCAATCAGCCCCAGCATTTT.

This rearrangement joins TRBV19 to TRBJ2-5; D remains unclear. Germline assignment: CDR1 LNHDA and CDR2 SQIVND (reference sequence). V shed 0 bases and J shed 11 bases, with 16 bases lying between them. CDR3 size: 14 residues. This chain's CDR3 is CASSIDSSPEEQYF. The DNA of the CDR3 is TGTGCCAGTAGTATAGATTCGTCCCCCGAAGAGCAGTACTTC.

The chain uses TRBV7-9 and TRBJ2-1, with 8 bases aligning to TRBD2. The CDR3 is 11 amino acids. Per the germline V gene, CDR1 is SEHNR and CDR2 is FQNEAQ (reference sequence). The junction had 2 bases not matched to a gene; V was cut back by 8 bases and J by 8 bases. As DNA, the CDR3 is TGTGCCAGCCAACTAGCGGATGAGCAGTTCTTC. Translating it yields CASQLADEQFF.

The J gene is TRBJ2-7, the V gene TRBV29-1; 8 bases align to TRBD1. Germline V gene data show CDR1 as SQVTM and CDR2 as ANQGSEA. The CDR3 has 14 residues. The J segment lost 4 bases and the V segment lost 6 bases, leaving 11 bases of the junction unmatched. CDR3 sequence: CSVLLGTGTYEQYF. Here the CDR3 DNA reads TGCAGCGTCTTGCTCGGGACAGGAACTTACGAGCAGTACTTC.

The chain couples TRBV11-2 to TRBJ2-7, with D possibly matching TRBD1 (5 bases). CDR3 length equals 14 residues. Between the trimmed V and J ends, which lost 2 bases and 2 bases, there was a span of 10 bases. CDR1 is SGHAT and CDR2 is FQNNGV in the germline V gene. CDR3 protein: CASSLNRMTYEQYF. Here the CDR3 DNA reads TGTGCCAGCAGCTTAAACAGGATGACCTACGAGCAGTACTTC.

This chain uses TRBV30 with TRBJ1-6; 9 nucleotides line up with TRBD1. The V segment lost 2 bases and the J segment 6 bases; nucleotides outside the gene matches: 5. The CDR3 length is 15 residues. Per germline, CDR1 GTSNPN and CDR2 SVGIG (reference sequence). The CDR3 coding sequence is TGTGCCTGGAGTAACCCGGGACAGGGTAATTCACCCCTCCACTTT. Its translation is CAWSNPGQGNSPLHF.

The V call is TRBV30, the J call TRBJ2-2; 9 nucleotides match TRBD1. The CDR3 consists of 16 residues. The J segment lost 5 bases and the V segment lost 4 bases, leaving 11 bases of the junction unmatched. CDR1 is GTSNPN, CDR2 SVGIG, per germline (reference sequence). The CDR3, as DNA: TGTGCCTGGAAAGGGACAGGGAGGGGTGGGACCGGGGAGCTGTTTTTT. Protein: CAWKGTGRGGTGELFF. Based on the CDR3 plus reference TRBV30 and TRBJ2-2, the full variable domain is SQTIHQWPATLVQPVGSPLSLECTVEGTSNPNLYWYRQAAGRGLQLLFYSVGIGQISSEVPQNLSASRPQDRQFILSSKKLLLSDSGFYLCAWKGTGRGGTGELFFGEGSRLTVL.

With regard to this clone: This may stem from a read error, because a much larger clone lies one nucleotide away. The sample contains more than one DNA sequence encoding this CDR3. The CDR3 DNA reads as TGTGCCAGCAGTGGACAGATTACAGATACGCAGTATTTT. Translating gives CASSGQITDTQYF. The V and J genes are TRBV2 and TRBJ2-3; tentative D call: TRBD1 (5 bases). CDR3 size: 13 residues. The germline V and J ends were trimmed by 4 bases and 3 bases, with 8 bases remaining between them. CDR1 and CDR2 (germline): SNHLY, FYNNEI.

V gene TRBV7-9 combines with J gene TRBJ2-3, with D possibly matching TRBD1 (6 bases). With 5 bases removed from V and 6 bases from J, the gap between germline ends came to 9 bases. Germline-derived CDR1 and CDR2 are SEHNR and FQNEAQ (reference sequence). The CDR3 contains 12 residues. DNA of the CDR3: TGTGCCAGCAGCCCCCAGGGGGATACGCAGTATTTT. Its translation is CASSPQGDTQYF. Full variable domain (rest looked up from reference TRBV7-9 and TRBJ2-3): DTGVSQNPRHKITKRGQNVTFRCDPISEHNRLYWYRQTLGQGPEFLTYFQNEAQLEKSRLLSDRFSAERPKGSFSTLEIQRTEQGDSAMYLCASSPQGDTQYFGPGTRLTVL.

This clone has just a few counts. This rearrangement joins TRBV7-3 to TRBJ2-1, with 11 nucleotides matching TRBD2. Trimming removed 4 bases from V and 5 bases from J; junction bases left unmatched: 1. CDR3 length: 14 amino acids. Germline V gene sequence: CDR1 SGHTA, CDR2 FQGTGA. CDR3 residues: CASSWGLADNEQFF. DNA of the CDR3: TGTGCCAGCAGCTGGGGACTAGCGGACAATGAGCAGTTCTTC.

The chain links TRBV7-9 to TRBJ2-7; possibly TRBD1 for D (6 bases). V gave up 4 bases and J gave up 0 bases, with 7 bases separating them. CDR1 is SEHNR and CDR2 is FQNEAQ in the germline V gene (reference sequence). The CDR3 has 13 residues. The CDR3 nucleotides are TGTGCCAGCAGCTACAGGGTCTCCTACGAGCAGTACTTC. This encodes CASSYRVSYEQYF.